Listed below are T cell receptor beta chains from one sample, sequenced in a study of blood T cell repertoires in COVID-19. The protocol was immunoSEQ multiplex PCR, while the TCRdb copy is restricted to in-frame clones and leaves out a portion. The data show 85,000 to 95,000 clones, roughly 89% seen once. The material sequenced was peripheral blood. All receptors come from a man aged 60 to 75 with COVID-19, enrolled during active disease. CDR3s include the opening cysteine and the closing phenylalanine or tryptophan. D genes are given only for firm matches. Expanded clones get a size class; other rows say once, few or many, or leave the size out.

d_gene,abundance,v_gene,j_gene,CDR3aa,CDR3nt
-,-,TRBV29-1,TRBJ1-4,CSVLSATNEKLFF,TGCAGCGTTCTAAGTGCAACTAATGAAAAACTGTTTTTT
TRBD1,once,TRBV5-1,TRBJ1-6,CASSLGDRNNSPLHF,TGCGCCAGCAGCTTGGGGGACAGAAATAATTCACCCCTCCACTTT
-,-,TRBV25-1,TRBJ2-2,CASSDWTVNTGELFF,TGTGCCAGCAGTGACTGGACAGTGAACACCGGGGAGCTGTTTTTT
-,-,TRBV14,TRBJ2-3,CASSQLTGLSTDTQYF,TGTGCCAGCAGCCAACTTACGGGACTCAGCACAGATACGCAGTATTTT
-,once,TRBV5-1,TRBJ2-5,CASSLGGHAKETQYF,TGCGCCAGCAGCTTGGGAGGACACGCCAAAGAGACCCAGTACTTC
-,-,TRBV27,TRBJ2-6,CASSPLGGASGANVLTF,TGTGCCAGCAGTCCACTAGGGGGAGCCTCTGGGGCCAACGTCCTGACTTTC
TRBD1,-,TRBV28,TRBJ1-2,CASSRQGAFYGYTF,TGTGCCAGCAGCCGACAGGGGGCCTTCTATGGCTACACCTTC
TRBD1,-,TRBV6-5,TRBJ2-3,CATVFDRGGTDTQYF,TGTGCCACGGTCTTCGACAGGGGTGGTACAGATACGCAGTATTTT
TRBD2,-,TRBV24-1,TRBJ2-1,CATSFRASGHYNEQFF,TGTGCCACCAGTTTTAGGGCTAGCGGACATTACAATGAGCAGTTCTTC
TRBD1,-,TRBV2,TRBJ1-4,CASSRQGVREKLFF,TGTGCCAGCAGTAGACAGGGGGTTAGAGAAAAACTGTTTTTT
-,few,TRBV11-2,TRBJ1-2,CASSPASYADYGYTF,TGTGCCAGCAGCCCCGCTTCCTACGCTGACTATGGCTACACCTTC
-,-,TRBV11-2,TRBJ2-3,CASSFSSTDTQYF,TGTGCCAGCAGCTTCTCTAGCACAGATACGCAGTATTTT
TRBD1,-,TRBV30,TRBJ1-3,CAWNRDSAFGGNTIYF,TGTGCCTGGAACCGGGACAGTGCCTTTGGGGGAAACACCATATATTTT
TRBD2,-,TRBV27,TRBJ2-7,CASSLKGLADSYEQYF,TGTGCCAGCAGTTTGAAGGGACTAGCGGACTCCTACGAGCAGTACTTC
TRBD1,-,TRBV14,TRBJ1-2,CASSPTGGHWGYTF,TGTGCCAGCAGCCCTACAGGGGGCCACTGGGGCTACACCTTC
-,-,TRBV28,TRBJ1-2,CANSFGRATNYGYTF,TGTGCCAACAGTTTCGGCAGGGCCACCAACTATGGCTACACCTTC
-,-,TRBV18,TRBJ2-2,CASSPGPNTGELFF,TGTGCCAGCTCACCAGGCCCGAACACCGGGGAGCTGTTTTTT
-,-,TRBV5-8,TRBJ2-3,CASSLYGSDTQYF,TGTGCCAGCAGCTTGTATGGCTCAGATACGCAGTATTTT
-,-,TRBV5-1,TRBJ1-2,CASSLGQVDGYTF,TGCGCCAGCAGCTTGGGTCAGGTCGATGGCTACACCTTC
TRBD1,-,TRBV24-1,TRBJ2-1,CATRQGEYNEQFF,TGTGCCACCAGACAGGGGGAGTACAATGAGCAGTTCTTC
-,-,TRBV25-1,TRBJ2-2,CASSEARVDTGELFF,TGTGCCAGCAGTGAAGCGAGGGTTGATACCGGGGAGCTGTTTTTT
-,-,TRBV12-3/TRBV12-4,TRBJ1-2,CASSGPNKHYTF,TGTGCCAGCTCAGGGCCCAACAAACACTACACCTTC
-,-,TRBV19,TRBJ2-7,CASSISGHVYEQYF,TGTGCCAGTAGTATTTCCGGACATGTCTACGAGCAGTACTTC
TRBD1,once,TRBV19,TRBJ1-2,CASSAGQGGYGYTF,TGTGCCAGTAGCGCTGGACAGGGAGGATATGGCTACACCTTC
TRBD1,-,TRBV5-6,TRBJ1-2,CASSFSPGGADYGYTF,TGTGCCAGCAGCTTTTCACCAGGGGGCGCGGACTATGGCTACACCTTC
TRBD1,-,TRBV5-1,TRBJ1-2,CASSLGQGSYGYTF,TGCGCCAGCAGCTTGGGACAGGGGAGCTATGGCTACACCTTC
-,few,TRBV3-1/TRBV3-2,TRBJ2-7,CASSQDPGNDEQYF,TGTGCCAGCAGCCAAGATCCCGGGAACGACGAGCAGTACTTC
-,-,TRBV5-1,TRBJ1-3,CASSPGITGNTIYF,TGCGCCAGCAGCCCCGGGATTACTGGAAACACCATATATTTT
TRBD2,-,TRBV28,TRBJ2-3,CASTGGREFSDTQYF,TGTGCCAGCACTGGCGGGAGGGAGTTTTCAGATACGCAGTATTTT
-,-,TRBV29-1,TRBJ1-1,CSVPLQGDETEAFF,TGCAGCGTACCCTTACAGGGAGATGAGACTGAAGCTTTCTTT
TRBD1,-,TRBV28,TRBJ2-7,CASSLYTGGRSYEQYF,TGTGCCAGCAGTTTATACACAGGGGGTCGCTCCTACGAGCAGTACTTC
TRBD1,once,TRBV9,TRBJ2-4,CASSEGTGWAKNIQYF,TGTGCCAGCAGCGAGGGGACAGGGTGGGCCAAAAACATTCAGTACTTC
TRBD2,once,TRBV6-5,TRBJ2-5,CASSLSGSGETQYF,TGTGCCAGCAGTCTTAGCGGGTCTGGAGAGACCCAGTACTTC
-,-,TRBV7-2,TRBJ2-1,CASAGAGVSSYNEQFF,TGTGCCAGCGCGGGGGCGGGAGTGAGCTCCTACAATGAGCAGTTCTTC
-,-,TRBV19,TRBJ1-1,CASILGEGEAFF,TGTGCCAGTATCCTCGGGGAGGGTGAAGCTTTCTTT
TRBD1,-,TRBV30,TRBJ1-5,CAWSADRGQDQPQHF,TGTGCCTGGAGTGCTGACAGGGGGCAGGATCAGCCCCAGCATTTT
-,-,TRBV7-6,TRBJ2-1,CASSYGLLAYNEQFF,TGTGCCAGCAGCTATGGACTTCTAGCCTACAATGAGCAGTTCTTC
-,-,TRBV2,TRBJ1-5,CASSDIPGQPQHF,TGTGCCAGCAGTGACATCCCCGGGCAGCCCCAGCATTTT
TRBD2,-,TRBV5-1,TRBJ2-1,CASRLAGDEQFF,TGCGCCAGCCGACTAGCGGGAGATGAGCAGTTCTTC
-,-,TRBV11-2,TRBJ2-7,CASSLSLYEQYF,TGTGCCAGCAGCTTATCCCTCTACGAGCAGTACTTC
TRBD1,once,TRBV28,TRBJ2-1,CASSRGGAHNEQFF,TGTGCCAGCAGTCGAGGGGGCGCCCACAATGAGCAGTTCTTC
-,-,TRBV19,TRBJ1-5,CASSAGGLRFGNQPQHF,TGTGCCAGTAGTGCTGGGGGGTTAAGGTTCGGCAATCAGCCCCAGCATTTT
-,-,TRBV18,TRBJ1-5,CASSQEDYQPQHF,TGTGCCAGCTCACAAGAGGACTATCAGCCCCAGCATTTT
-,-,TRBV11-3,TRBJ1-4,CASSLDTNGRRSEKLFF,TGTGCCAGCAGCTTAGATACGAACGGGAGGCGTAGTGAAAAACTGTTTTTT
TRBD2,-,TRBV7-7,TRBJ2-1,CASSPISGRAHNEQFF,TGTGCCAGCAGTCCCATTAGCGGGAGGGCCCACAATGAGCAGTTCTTC
-,-,TRBV28,TRBJ1-6,CASSFNGGRNSPLHF,TGTGCCAGCAGTTTCAACGGGGGGCGGAATTCACCCCTCCACTTT
TRBD2,-,TRBV20-1,TRBJ2-7,CSASYSGRYYEQYF,TGCAGTGCTAGTTATAGCGGGAGATACTACGAGCAGTACTTC
-,-,TRBV30,TRBJ1-1,CAWTEDTEAFF,TGTGCCTGGACCGAGGACACTGAAGCTTTCTTT
-,-,TRBV29-1,TRBJ2-3,CSVASLLAVSTDTQYF,TGCAGCGTTGCGAGCCTCCTCGCGGTTAGCACAGATACGCAGTATTTT
-,-,TRBV4-1,TRBJ2-7,CASSQEGGSGLDLEEQYF,TGCGCCAGCAGCCAAGAAGGGGGTAGCGGGTTGGATCTGGAGGAGCAGTACTTC
TRBD1,-,TRBV24-1,TRBJ2-3,CATSDPTGDPLDTQYF,TGTGCCACCAGTGATCCCACAGGGGACCCCCTAGATACGCAGTATTTT
-,-,TRBV5-1,TRBJ2-7,CASSGGATSYEQYF,TGCGCCAGCAGCGGGGGGGCCACCTCCTACGAGCAGTACTTC
TRBD2,-,TRBV10-2,TRBJ2-4,CATLAGAKNIQYF,TGCGCCACCCTAGCGGGAGCCAAAAACATTCAGTACTTC
TRBD2,-,TRBV30,TRBJ2-3,CAWSALAGVSTDTQYF,TGTGCCTGGAGTGCCTTGGCGGGAGTAAGCACAGATACGCAGTATTTT
TRBD1,-,TRBV19,TRBJ1-1,CASSIRTGRTEAFF,TGTGCCAGTAGTATTCGGACAGGGAGGACTGAAGCTTTCTTT